This T cell receptor (beta chain) was captured by sequencing in a study of response to subunit inactivated influenza vaccine. TCRdb fed the RT-PCR reads into MiXCR, producing one record per CDR3 protein. The profile shows 500,000 to 600,000 distinct CDR3 sequences, 7.6% of them singletons. In this sample, this clonotype turned up a few times. Antigen unknown. Study-level points and caveats: Few additional T cells are recruited per seasonal influenza vaccination, authors suggested.

Germline lookup yields CDR1 DFQATT and CDR2 SNEGSKA (reference sequence). V shed 7 bases, J shed 3 bases, and the junction held 13 bases outside the gene matches. CDR3 length equals 16 residues. This receptor was identified in a man between 50 and 75 years old who received an inactivated influenza vaccine. J is TRBJ2-7 and V is TRBV20-1, with 12 nucleotides matching TRBD2. The sequencing used PBMCs from blood, collected roughly 24 months after vaccination. The CDR3 DNA sequence: TGCAGTGGCAATCGCGGGACTAGCGGGCGGAGCTACGAGCAGTACTTC. The encoded protein is CSGNRGTSGRSYEQYF.